This T cell receptor beta chain was profiled in a study of blood T cell repertoires in COVID-19. This clone occurred once. Per the original methods: Reference gene primer amplification yielded estimated nucleated cell counts. TCRdb keeps only in-frame clones here, not all; method: immunoSEQ multiplex PCR. The V and J calls and clone size are taken from that table; D and trimming were inferred from the DNA. The sample lists some 450,000 clones, 80% to 90% occurring once. The CDR3 is 14 residues long. The V end lost 0 bases, the J end lost 3 bases, and 10 bases lay between the germline ends. Germline V lookup: CDR1 GTSNPN, CDR2 SVGIG (reference sequence). One Seattle source followed patients from active infection through their disease course.

The receptor comes from a man aged 18 to 29 with COVID-19, enrolled during active disease. The V and J genes are TRBV30 and TRBJ2-3; D may be TRBD2 (6 bases). Sequencing used peripheral blood. The CDR3 protein is CAWSVLGGTDTQYF. CDR3 coding DNA: TGTGCCTGGAGTGTACTCGGGGGAACAGATACGCAGTATTTT. The full variable domain, in which reference TRBV30 and TRBJ2-3 provide the parts outside the CDR3, is SQTIHQWPATLVQPVGSPLSLECTVEGTSNPNLYWYRQAAGRGLQLLFYSVGIGQISSEVPQNLSASRPQDRQFILSSKKLLLSDSGFYLCAWSVLGGTDTQYFGPGTRLTVL.